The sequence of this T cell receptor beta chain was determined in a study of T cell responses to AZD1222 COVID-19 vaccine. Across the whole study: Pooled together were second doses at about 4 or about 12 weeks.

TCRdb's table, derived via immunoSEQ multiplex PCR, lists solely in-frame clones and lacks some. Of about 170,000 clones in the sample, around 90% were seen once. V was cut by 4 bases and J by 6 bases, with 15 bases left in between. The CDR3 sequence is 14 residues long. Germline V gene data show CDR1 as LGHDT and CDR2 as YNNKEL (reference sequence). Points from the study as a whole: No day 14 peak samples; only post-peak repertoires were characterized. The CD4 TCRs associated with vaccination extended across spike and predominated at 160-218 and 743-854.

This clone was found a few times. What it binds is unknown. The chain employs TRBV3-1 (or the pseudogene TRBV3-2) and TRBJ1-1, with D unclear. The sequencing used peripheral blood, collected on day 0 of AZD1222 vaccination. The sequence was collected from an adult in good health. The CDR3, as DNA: TGTGCCAGCAGCCGACTTCTTTCGGTCGCTGAAGCTTTCTTT. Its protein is CASSRLLSVAEAFF.